One and the same sample provided the 5 T cell receptor beta chains below, sequenced in a study of CD8+ T cells in alopecia areata. Sequencing templates came from extracted RNA that was reverse transcribed into cDNA. TCRdb's copy holds only in-frame clones and misses some; the assay was immunoSEQ multiplex PCR. Here the sample spans 150,000 to 180,000 clones, about 53% being singletons. Sequences were derived from CD8+ T cells sorted from blood, sampled at week 0. Every receptor here comes from a human donor with alopecia areata.

This rearrangement joins TRBV11-2 to TRBJ1-6; the D gene is possibly TRBD1 (5 bases). Trimming pared 5 bases from V and 7 bases from J, leaving 9 bases between. Germline V gives CDR1 SGHAT, CDR2 FQNNGV. The length of the CDR3 is 13 residues. CDR3 in DNA: TGTGCCAGCAGCAGGACATCCAATTCACCCCTCCACTTT. Amino acids: CASSRTSNSPLHF. The full variable domain, completed using reference TRBV11-2 and TRBJ1-6, is EAGVAQSPRYKIIEKRQSVAFWCNPISGHATLYWYQQILGQGPKLLIQFQNNGVVDDSQLPKDRFSAERLKGVDSTLKIQPAKLEDSAVYLCASSRTSNSPLHFGNGTRLTVT.

V is TRBV11-2 and J is TRBJ2-3; the match to TRBD2 covers 9 bases. The CDR3 loop spans 15 amino acids. Losses at the gene ends were 5 bases for V and 2 bases for J; bases not matched to a gene: 5. CDR1 and CDR2 from the germline V gene are SGHAT and FQNNGV. This CDR3 is CASSPGGGATDTQYF. As DNA, the CDR3 is TGTGCCAGCAGCCCCGGCGGGGGGGCCACAGATACGCAGTATTTT. The full variable domain, its missing parts supplied by reference TRBV11-2 and TRBJ2-3, is EAGVAQSPRYKIIEKRQSVAFWCNPISGHATLYWYQQILGQGPKLLIQFQNNGVVDDSQLPKDRFSAERLKGVDSTLKIQPAKLEDSAVYLCASSPGGGATDTQYFGPGTRLTVL.

The CDR3 DNA sequence: TGTGCCAGCAGCCCAGACTACAATGAGCAGTTCTTC. It yields the protein CASSPDYNEQFF. This chain connects TRBV7-8 to TRBJ2-1; unclear D gene. CDR3 length: 12 amino acids. CDR1 is SGHVS and CDR2 is FQNEAQ in the germline V gene. Trimming shortened V by 5 bases and J by 3 bases, and 5 bases separated the two germline ends. The variable domain in full, completed from reference TRBV7-8 and TRBJ2-1, reads GAGVSQSPRYKVAKRGQDVALRCDPISGHVSLFWYQQALGQGPEFLTYFQNEAQLDKSGLPSDRFFAERPEGSVSTLKIQRTQQEDSAVYLCASSPDYNEQFFGPGTRLTVL.

This chain joins TRBV7-9 and TRBJ1-1; 7 bases map to TRBD1. The CDR3 loop spans 15 amino acids. The trim removed 6 bases at V and 9 bases at J, leaving 16 bases unmatched. The germline V gene has CDR1 SEHNR and CDR2 FQNEAQ (reference sequence). The CDR3 coding sequence is TGTGCCAGCAGGAAGGAGGGACAGACTCCGGGGAAAGCTTTCTTT. Protein: CASRKEGQTPGKAFF.

V is TRBV29-1 and J is TRBJ2-5, with a possible D match to TRBD2 (5 bases). The germline V gene has CDR1 SQVTM and CDR2 ANQGSEA. Between the trimmed V and J ends, which lost 1 base and 1 base, there was a span of 10 bases. The CDR3 totals 14 residues. The CDR3 protein is CSVEGAEVQETQYF. The CDR3 DNA is TGCAGCGTTGAAGGGGCGGAGGTCCAAGAGACCCAGTACTTC.